Below, 14 T cell receptor beta chains from the same sample are listed, as sequenced in a study of T-cell memory formation after mild COVID-19. TCRdb itself ran the 5' RACE reads through MiXCR, one entry per CDR3 protein. The data contain hundreds of thousands of distinct CDR3 sequences, under 20% of them seen just once; the ten biggest clones take up 12%. The specimen was PBMCs or a T cell subset sorted from them (not recorded which). These receptors all stem from an adult woman who had mild COVID-19 (a few samples of this study predate the infection). Cell type and time point are not known.

V and J are TRBV24-1 and TRBJ2-3, with TRBD1 identical over 7 bases. Germline assignment: CDR1 KGHDR and CDR2 SFDVKD. The CDR3 extends over 15 amino acids. J was trimmed by 0 bases and V by 5 bases; bases with no gene match: 4. The CDR3 loop is CATSARDRSTDTQYF. CDR3 nucleotides: TGTGCCACCAGTGCCCGGGACAGAAGCACAGATACGCAGTATTTT.

This clonotype appeared a few times. The V call is TRBV28, the J call TRBJ2-3; a weak D match, TRBD2 (5 bases). Germline V gene lookup returns CDR1 MDHEN and CDR2 SYDVKM. CDR3 length: 13 residues. V was pared by 7 bases and J by 0 bases, with 8 bases between. The CDR3 region is CASNRDSTDTQYF. CDR3 DNA sequence: TGTGCCAGCAATCGGGATAGCACAGATACGCAGTATTTT.

This chain uses TRBV6-1 with TRBJ1-5; TRBD1 agrees at 9 bases. The CDR3 extends over 15 amino acids. Looked up from germline, CDR1 is MNHNS and CDR2 is SASEGT. The J segment lost 7 bases and the V segment lost 6 bases, leaving 10 bases of the junction unmatched. CDR3 in DNA: TGTGCCAGCAGAAACCGGGACAGGGAGCGCCAGCCCCAGCATTTT. It specifies CASRNRDRERQPQHF.

This clonotype has more than one count but fewer than ten. J is TRBJ2-3 and V is TRBV7-9; possibly TRBD2 for D (6 bases). CDR3 length equals 15 residues. The germline gives CDR1 SEHNR, CDR2 FQNEAQ (reference sequence). Deletions cut 5 bases from V and 2 bases from J, with 14 bases between. CDR3 sequence: CASSPRDSITDTQYF. The CDR3 bases are TGTGCCAGCAGCCCTCGGGACTCAATCACAGATACGCAGTATTTT.

This clonotype was found many times. This chain connects TRBV4-3 to TRBJ2-7, with unresolved D. Trimming removed 1 base at V and 3 bases at J, with 10 bases between. The germline V gene encodes CDR1 LGHNA and CDR2 YSLEER. The CDR3 length is 14 residues. CDR3 DNA: TGCGCCAGCAGCCAAGTGCTGCTAGGCTACGAGCAGTACTTC. Translated: CASSQVLLGYEQYF.

This chain joins TRBV3-1 and TRBJ1-5; D is unclear. The germline V and J ends were trimmed by 4 bases and 3 bases, with 10 bases remaining between them. Germline-derived CDR1 and CDR2 are LGHDT and YNNKEL (reference sequence). This CDR3 contains 14 residues. DNA for the CDR3: TGTGCCAGCAGCCTTTTCGCCTCCAATCAGCCCCAGCATTTT. Encoded protein: CASSLFASNQPQHF.

This clonotype has more than one count but fewer than ten. The chain uses TRBV4-2 and TRBJ2-1, with TRBD2 matching over 7 bases. This CDR3 is built from 17 residues. Germline assignment: CDR1 LGHNA and CDR2 YNFKEQ. The V segment lost 0 bases and the J segment 5 bases; nucleotides outside the gene matches: 10. The CDR3 DNA follows: TGTGCCAGCAGCCAAGAGGCCGGGACTAAACTTCACAATGAGCAGTTCTTC. It encodes CASSQEAGTKLHNEQFF.

J is TRBJ2-7 and V is TRBV29-1; D is perhaps TRBD2 (5 bases). V lost 3 bases, J lost 3 bases, and 9 bases lay in between. CDR3 length: 12 amino acids. CDR1 is SQVTM, CDR2 ANQGSEA, per germline. In nucleotides, the CDR3 is TGCAGCGTTGACACGGGAAACTACGAGCAGTACTTC. Residues: CSVDTGNYEQYF.

The sample holds a few counts of this clonotype. The chain recombines TRBV7-9 with TRBJ2-4, with D tentatively TRBD2 (5 bases). The CDR3 length is 17 residues. Germline lookup yields CDR1 SEHNR and CDR2 FQNEAQ (reference sequence). Trimming cost V 4 bases and J 5 bases, with 21 bases left between them. CDR3 bases: TGTGCCAGCAGCTCCCCCCGGGGTAGCCCCCTCGAAAACATTCAGTACTTC. It yields the protein CASSSPRGSPLENIQYF. The whole variable domain, remainder taken from reference TRBV7-9 and TRBJ2-4, is DTGVSQNPRHKITKRGQNVTFRCDPISEHNRLYWYRQTLGQGPEFLTYFQNEAQLEKSRLLSDRFSAERPKGSFSTLEIQRTEQGDSAMYLCASSSPRGSPLENIQYFGAGTRLSVL.

This clonotype was seen a few times. The chain has TRBV5-5 and TRBJ1-2, with 8 bases identical to TRBD1. The CDR3 covers 15 residues. V lost 4 bases to trimming and J lost 4 bases; unmatched junction nucleotides: 9. The germline gives CDR1 SGHKS, CDR2 YYEKEE (reference sequence). The CDR3 is CASSLTDRGIYGYTF. In nucleotides, the CDR3 is TGTGCCAGCAGCCTAACAGACAGGGGCATCTATGGCTACACCTTC.

The V gene is TRBV7-3, the J gene TRBJ1-2, with D maybe TRBD1 (6 bases). V gave up 0 bases and J gave up 4 bases, with 12 bases separating them. Germline V gene data show CDR1 as SGHTA and CDR2 as FQGTGA. The CDR3 covers 15 residues. CDR3 sequence (DNA): TGTGCCAGCAGCTTAACCGGGGGGGCCGGCTATGGCTACACCTTC. This gives the protein CASSLTGGAGYGYTF.

The genes are TRBV24-1 and TRBJ1-2; TRBD1 might be the D (5 bases). V lost 7 bases and J lost 2, with 10 bases in between. The CDR3 has 13 residues. In germline, CDR1 is KGHDR, CDR2 SFDVKD. The CDR3 here is CATRGTGNYGYTF. CDR3 coding DNA: TGTGCCACCAGAGGGACGGGAAACTATGGCTACACCTTC.

The rearrangement uses TRBV10-3 and TRBJ1-6; 10 nucleotides line up with TRBD1. The CDR3 totals 15 residues. Looked up from germline, CDR1 is ENHRY and CDR2 is SYGVKD. V lost 3 bases and J lost 8; bases outside the gene matches: 4. The CDR3 nucleotides are TGTGCCATCAGTGACTTGACAGGGGGCCATTCACCCCTCCACTTT. Amino acid sequence: CAISDLTGGHSPLHF.

This clonotype was observed a handful of times. The V gene is TRBV7-9, the J gene TRBJ2-1; 9 positions match TRBD2. V dropped 3 bases and J dropped 8; count of bases not matched to a gene: 11. Germline loops: CDR1 SEHNR, CDR2 FQNEAQ (reference sequence). CDR3 length: 16 residues. The CDR3 is CASSFTSGPGGYEQFF. The CDR3 bases are TGTGCCAGCAGCTTTACTAGCGGGCCTGGAGGTTATGAGCAGTTCTTC.